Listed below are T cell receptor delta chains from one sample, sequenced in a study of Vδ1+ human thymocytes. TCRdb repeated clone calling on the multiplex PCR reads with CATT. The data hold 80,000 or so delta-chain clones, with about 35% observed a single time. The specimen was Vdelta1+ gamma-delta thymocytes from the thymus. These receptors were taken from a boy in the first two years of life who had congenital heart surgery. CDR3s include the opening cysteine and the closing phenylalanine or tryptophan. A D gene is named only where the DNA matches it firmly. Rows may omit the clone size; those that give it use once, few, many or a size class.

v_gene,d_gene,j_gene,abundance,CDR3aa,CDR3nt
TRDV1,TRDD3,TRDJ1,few,CALGELSPTATLLLGDTGTDKLIF,TGTGCTCTTGGGGAACTAAGTCCTACGGCTACCCTTCTACTGGGGGATACAGGCACCGATAAACTCATCTTT
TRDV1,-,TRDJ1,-,CALGELPFPRFGENTDKLIF,TGTGCTCTTGGGGAACTCCCATTCCCCAGATTCGGCGAAAACACCGATAAACTCATCTTT
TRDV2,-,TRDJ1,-,CAITGFGDTDKLIF,TGTGCCATTACCGGATTTGGTGATACCGATAAACTCATCTTT
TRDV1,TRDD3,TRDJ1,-,CALGFPKYWGIGDTDKLIF,TGTGCTCTTGGGTTCCCGAAGTACTGGGGGATTGGGGACACCGATAAACTCATCTTT
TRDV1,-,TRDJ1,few,CALGERWLPTLGGLYTDKLIF,TGTGCTCTTGGGGAAAGGTGGCTTCCTACGCTGGGGGGTTTGTACACCGATAAACTCATCTTT
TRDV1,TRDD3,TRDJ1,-,CALGENFSGGWGKTDKLIF,TGTGCTCTTGGGGAAAACTTCTCTGGGGGCTGGGGGAAGACCGATAAACTCATCTTT
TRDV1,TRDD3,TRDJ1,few,CALGELLPLLGDSYTDKLIF,TGTGCTCTTGGGGAACTCCTTCCCTTACTGGGGGACAGCTACACCGATAAACTCATCTTT
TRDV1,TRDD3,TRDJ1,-,CALGESYLGILFTDKLIF,TGTGCTCTTGGGGAATCGTACCTGGGGATACTCTTCACCGATAAACTCATCTTT
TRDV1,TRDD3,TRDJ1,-,CALGEPNGLYWGMAYTDKLIF,TGTGCTCTTGGGGAACCGAACGGATTATACTGGGGGATGGCCTACACCGATAAACTCATCTTT
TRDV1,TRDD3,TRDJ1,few,CALGRGWELGPRRKAGTDKLIF,TGTGCTCTTGGGAGGGGATGGGAACTGGGGCCTCGGCGAAAGGCGGGCACCGATAAACTCATCTTT
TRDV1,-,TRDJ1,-,CALGELRVAGGSTDKLIF,TGTGCTCTTGGGGAACTTAGGGTAGCCGGGGGAAGCACCGATAAACTCATCTTT
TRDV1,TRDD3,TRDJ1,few,CALGEPHWNWGPRVSADKLIF,TGTGCTCTTGGGGAACCCCATTGGAACTGGGGGCCGAGGGTGTCGGCCGATAAACTCATCTTT
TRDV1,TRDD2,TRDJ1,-,CALGESNSYKFPMADKLIF,TGTGCTCTTGGGGAATCGAATTCCTACAAATTCCCGATGGCCGATAAACTCATCTTT
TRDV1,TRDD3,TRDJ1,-,CALGGRASGLYWGILDDKLIF,TGTGCTCTTGGGGGAAGGGCGTCCGGTCTTTACTGGGGGATACTGGACGATAAACTCATCTTT
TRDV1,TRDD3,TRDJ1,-,CALGEPTPRPRVGYAQRHPQYTDKLIF,TGTGCTCTTGGGGAACCCACCCCCAGACCTCGGGTGGGATACGCCCAACGTCATCCCCAGTACACCGATAAACTCATCTTT
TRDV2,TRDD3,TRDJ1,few,CACDTGLWGDKAEYTDKLIF,TGTGCCTGTGACACCGGCCTCTGGGGGGATAAAGCGGAGTACACCGATAAACTCATCTTT
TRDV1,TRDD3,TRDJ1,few,CALGEALTAWGILTDTDKLIF,TGTGCTCTTGGGGAAGCCCTAACCGCCTGGGGGATACTCACGGACACCGATAAACTCATCTTT
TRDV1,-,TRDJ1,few,CALGELRWDPPRGDDKLIF,TGTGCTCTTGGGGAACTAAGATGGGACCCCCCGAGAGGAGACGATAAACTCATCTTT
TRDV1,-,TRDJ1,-,CALGELGRFTRRIRLYTDKLIF,TGTGCTCTTGGGGAATTAGGTCGGTTTACCCGCCGGATCCGCCTCTACACCGATAAACTCATCTTT
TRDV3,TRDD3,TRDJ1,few,CAFMYPNWGIRTDKLIF,TGTGCCTTTATGTACCCCAACTGGGGGATACGGACCGATAAACTCATCTTT